This T cell receptor beta chain was sequenced in a study of blood T cell repertoires in COVID-19. At the level of the study: Sources were T cells, B-cell-depleted T cells, or PBMCs; the material itself was cDNA or gDNA.

Allocation to cohorts depended on clinical history reported by the participants. In the authors' methods: It was from reference gene primer amplification that nucleated cell counts were estimated. The table came from immunoSEQ multiplex PCR; TCRdb's copy has only in-frame clones and leaves some out. The V and J calls and clone size come from that table; D and trimming were worked out from the DNA. The repertoire holds fewer than 400,000 clones, with around 87% as singletons. CDR1 and CDR2 (germline): MDHEN, SYDVKM. Germline trimming cut 9 bases from V and 0 bases from J; bases unmatched to any gene: 6. The CDR3 sequence is 16 residues long.

Source material: PBMCs or T cells enriched from blood (not recorded which). This clonotype was obtained from a woman in her 50s who had recovered from COVID-19. V gene TRBV28 combines with J gene TRBJ2-1; 12 bases map to TRBD2. CDR3 in amino acids: CASRTSGVSSYNEQFF. As DNA, the CDR3 is TGTGCCAGTCGGACTAGCGGGGTCAGCTCCTACAATGAGCAGTTCTTC.